These T cell receptor beta chains were read from a single sample in a study of regulatory T cells in long-lasting Graves disease. TCRdb redid the calling of the multiplex PCR reads with MiXCR, one entry per CDR3 protein. The sample has a few hundred thousand distinct CDR3 sequences; roughly a fifth are singletons. Sequencing used peripheral blood mononuclear cells (PBMCs), obtained when the disease was refractory, from a patient treated with antithyroid drugs. The source of these receptors is a female donor with Graves disease. CDR3s include the opening cysteine and the closing phenylalanine or tryptophan.

TRBJ2-7,TRBV7-7,CASSARLAGPDEQYF
TRBJ2-7,TRBV10-3,CAISEPSPRDSSYEQYF
TRBJ1-2,TRBV28,CASYSYGYTF
TRBJ2-4,TRBV11-2,CASSWTVKNIQYF
TRBJ2-7,TRBV7-6,CASSLTGTGPYEQYF
TRBJ2-6,TRBV9,CASSVGQSQFLSGANVLTF
TRBJ2-7,TRBV4-3,CASSHEIGAQADEQYF
.,TRBV12-3/TRBV12-4,CASSLWGREISRAFF
TRBJ2-2,TRBV7-9,CASSLRGEANTGELFF
TRBJ1-2,TRBV29-1,CSVENRGSYGYTF
TRBJ2-5,TRBV7-9,CASSLGGREYF
TRBJ2-5,TRBV13,CASSLTAGGGETQYF
TRBJ2-3,TRBV5-8,CASSFGGWGFGDTQYF
TRBJ1-5,TRBV28,CASSSGTGLVQPQHF
TRBJ1-2,TRBV7-2,CASSLSRDSGYTF
TRBJ2-1,TRBV9,CASSAGTRDNEQFF
TRBJ1-1,TRBV29-1,CSVEDRQSEAFF
TRBJ2-7,TRBV5-5,CASSLPYGEQYF
TRBJ1-1,TRBV28,CASSYIRDRGNTEAFF
TRBJ2-2,TRBV30,CAWGAGGNTGELFF
TRBJ1-3,TRBV10-3,CATSRDRGAGNTIYF
TRBJ2-5,TRBV11-2,CASSQDRNQETQYF
TRBJ2-2,TRBV24-1,CATSDRGLAGTYTGELFF
TRBJ2-3,TRBV5-6,CASSQDRWGDTQYF
TRBJ2-7,TRBV5-8,CASSIPDSYEQYF
TRBJ2-5,TRBV11-3,CASSQTGEETQYF
TRBJ2-7,TRBV27,CASFPDGRYEQYF
TRBJ2-7,TRBV2,CASSLRLAGVSYEQYF
TRBJ1-2,TRBV4-2,CASSRDRVEGYTF
TRBJ2-7,TRBV11-2,CASSSRRDRGLAGLYEQYF
TRBJ2-2,TRBV19,CASSIASRYTGELFF
TRBJ1-5,TRBV7-2,CASSLVAAREQPQHF
TRBJ2-5,TRBV7-9,CASSLQGRDQETQYF
TRBJ1-2,TRBV19,CASSIDHRGFYGYTF
TRBJ2-5,TRBV12-3/TRBV12-4,CASSSNRFQETQYF
TRBJ1-2,TRBV10-3,CAISESLSEVDGYTF
TRBJ2-1,TRBV20-1,CSAPGNTNEQFF